Included here is one T cell receptor (beta chain) sequence, with context. This CDR3 region has 15 residues. Trimming took 5 bases from V and 0 from J, leaving 11 bases between them. Germline V lookup: CDR1 LNHDA, CDR2 SQIVND (reference sequence). The source of the sample is a study of blood T cell repertoires in COVID-19. Study-wide context: Sources were T cells, B-cell-depleted T cells, or PBMCs; the material itself was cDNA or gDNA.

Authors' data handling: Nucleated cell number was recorded as an estimate derived from reference gene primer amplification. The method was immunoSEQ multiplex PCR; TCRdb's version includes in-frame clones alone and lacks a portion of them. The DNA gave D and trimming, while V, J and clone size come from that table. Of some 270,000 clones in the sample, around 89% were seen once. This chain links TRBV19 with TRBJ2-1; D is perhaps TRBD2 (5 bases). The specimen sequenced was peripheral blood. The clonotype originates from a young man with acute or convalescent COVID-19. The chain's CDR3 is CASSFPGSSYNEQFF. In nucleotides, the CDR3 is TGTGCCAGTAGTTTCCCGGGGAGCTCCTACAATGAGCAGTTCTTC. Filled out from reference TRBV19 and TRBJ2-1, the complete variable domain reads DGGITQSPKYLFRKEGQNVTLSCEQNLNHDAMYWYRQDPGQGLRLIYYSQIVNDFQKGDIAEGYSVSREKKESFPLTVTSAQKNPTAFYLCASSFPGSSYNEQFFGPGTRLTVL.